This TCR beta chain was obtained from a study of blood T cell repertoires in COVID-19. Study details: COVID-19 samples, acute and convalescent, were from the United States, Italy and Spain. T cells, B-cell-depleted T cells, or PBMCs supplied cDNA or gDNA.

The CDR3 is 13 amino acids. Germline assignment: CDR1 SGHNT and CDR2 YYREEE (reference sequence). Trimming cost V 2 bases and J 13 bases; bases outside gene matches: 6. The authors' processing: Reference gene primer amplification yielded estimated nucleated cell counts. Sequencing was performed with immunoSEQ multiplex PCR; in TCRdb, only in-frame clones are kept and a portion is missing. The V and J calls and clone size were taken over from that table, and D and trimming were inferred from the DNA. The sample consists of around 210,000 clones, roughly 88% of them appearing once. This chain links TRBV5-4 with TRBJ2-1, with 10 bases fitting TRBD2. The clonotype comes from a human donor in a cohort sampled during active COVID-19. Sequenced: peripheral blood. CDR3 residues: CASSFSAGGLQFF. CDR3 DNA sequence: TGTGCCAGCAGCTTTTCAGCGGGAGGGCTCCAGTTCTTC. The entire variable domain, with the rest obtained from reference TRBV5-4 and TRBJ2-1, is as follows: ETGVTQSPTHLIKTRGQQVTLRCSSQSGHNTVSWYQQALGQGPQFIFQYYREEENGRGNFPPRFSGLQFPNYSSELNVNALELDDSALYLCASSFSAGGLQFFGPGTRLTVL.